This T cell receptor (beta chain) is drawn from a study of T cells in localized non-small cell lung cancer. Only a few counts were recorded for this clone. The antigen is unknown. General observations from the study: A median of around 60 clones ranked among the top 100 in tumor appeared in adjacent lung.

Germline loops: CDR1 SNHLY, CDR2 FYNNEI. Trimming took 7 bases from V and 6 from J, leaving 9 bases between them. This CDR3 contains 11 residues. Repertoires were generated with immunoSEQ multiplex PCR, while TCRdb's copy carries only in-frame clones and drops some. This table holds 52,000 or so clones, around 80% found once. This TCR came from a man between 40 and 70 years old with stage III lung adenocarcinoma. The rearrangement links TRBV2 to TRBJ1-1; D ambiguous. This material consisted of peripheral blood mononuclear cells, taken before any cancer treatment. The CDR3 region is CASKVAAEAFF. The CDR3 DNA sequence: TGTGCCAGCAAGGTGGCGGCTGAAGCTTTCTTT.